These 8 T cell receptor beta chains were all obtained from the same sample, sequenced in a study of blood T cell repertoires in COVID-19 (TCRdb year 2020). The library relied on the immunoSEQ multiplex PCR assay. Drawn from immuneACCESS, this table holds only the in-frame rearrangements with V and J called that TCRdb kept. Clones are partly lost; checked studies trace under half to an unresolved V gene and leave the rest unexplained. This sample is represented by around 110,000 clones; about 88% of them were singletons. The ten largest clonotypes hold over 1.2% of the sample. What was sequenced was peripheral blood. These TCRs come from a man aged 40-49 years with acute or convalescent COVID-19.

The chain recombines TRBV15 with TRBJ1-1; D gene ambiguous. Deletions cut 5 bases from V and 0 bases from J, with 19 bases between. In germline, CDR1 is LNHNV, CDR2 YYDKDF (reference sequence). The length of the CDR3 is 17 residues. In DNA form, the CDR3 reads TGTGCCACCAGCCACGGAGACCGACTTAAAATGAACACTGAAGCTTTCTTT. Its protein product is CATSHGDRLKMNTEAFF.

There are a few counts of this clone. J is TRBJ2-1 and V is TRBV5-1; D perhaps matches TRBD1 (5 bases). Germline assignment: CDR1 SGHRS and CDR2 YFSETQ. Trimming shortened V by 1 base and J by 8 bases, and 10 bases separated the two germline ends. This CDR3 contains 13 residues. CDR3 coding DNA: TGCGCCAGCAGCTTGAGGGGCAGGGATGAGCAGTTCTTC. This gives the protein CASSLRGRDEQFF.

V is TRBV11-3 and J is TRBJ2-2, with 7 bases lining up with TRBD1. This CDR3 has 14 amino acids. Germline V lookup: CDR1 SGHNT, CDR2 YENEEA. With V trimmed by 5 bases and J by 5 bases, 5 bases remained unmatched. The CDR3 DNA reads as TGTGCCAGCAGCCTGAGACAGGGAACCGGGGAGCTGTTTTTT. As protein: CASSLRQGTGELFF.

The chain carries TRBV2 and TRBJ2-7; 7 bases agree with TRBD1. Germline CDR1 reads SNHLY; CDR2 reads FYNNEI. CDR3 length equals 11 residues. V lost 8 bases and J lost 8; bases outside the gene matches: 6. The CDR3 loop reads CASGWGQKQYF. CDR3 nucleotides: TGTGCCAGCGGCTGGGGACAGAAGCAGTACTTC.

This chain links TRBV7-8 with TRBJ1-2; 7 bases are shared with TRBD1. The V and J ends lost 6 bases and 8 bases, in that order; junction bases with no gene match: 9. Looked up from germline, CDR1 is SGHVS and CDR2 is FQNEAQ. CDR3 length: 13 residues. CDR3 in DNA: TGTGCCAGCAGAGAGATTACAGGGGAAGGCTACACCTTC. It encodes CASREITGEGYTF.

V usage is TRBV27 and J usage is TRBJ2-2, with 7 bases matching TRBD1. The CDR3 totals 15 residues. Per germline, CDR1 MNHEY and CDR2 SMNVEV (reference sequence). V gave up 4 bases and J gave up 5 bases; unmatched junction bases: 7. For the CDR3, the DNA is TGTGCCAGCAGTTGGGACAGAAGAGATACCGGGGAGCTGTTTTTT. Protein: CASSWDRRDTGELFF.

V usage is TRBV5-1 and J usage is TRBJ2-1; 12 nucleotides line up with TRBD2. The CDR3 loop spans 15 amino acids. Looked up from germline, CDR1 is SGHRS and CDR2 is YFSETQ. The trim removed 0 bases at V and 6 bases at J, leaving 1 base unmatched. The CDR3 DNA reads TGCGCCAGCAGCTTGGGACTAGCGGGAGTCAATGAGCAGTTCTTC. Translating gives CASSLGLAGVNEQFF. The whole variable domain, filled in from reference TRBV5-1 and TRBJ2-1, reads KAGVTQTPRYLIKTRGQQVTLSCSPISGHRSVSWYQQTPGQGLQFLFEYFSETQRNKGNFPGRFSGRQFSNSRSEMNVSTLELGDSALYLCASSLGLAGVNEQFFGPGTRLTVL.

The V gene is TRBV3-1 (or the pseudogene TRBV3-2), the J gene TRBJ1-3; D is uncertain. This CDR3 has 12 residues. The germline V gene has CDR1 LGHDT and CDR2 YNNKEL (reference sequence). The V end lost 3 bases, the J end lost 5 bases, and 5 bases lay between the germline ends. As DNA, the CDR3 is TGTGCCAGCAGCCACCGTAGAAACACCATATATTTT. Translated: CASSHRRNTIYF.